This T cell receptor beta chain originates from a study of shared clonotypes between healthy human individuals. The junction had 8 bases not matched to a gene; V was cut back by 1 base and J by 4 bases. This CDR3 has 16 residues. CDR1 is MGHRA and CDR2 is YSYEKL in the germline V gene. TCRdb's copy holds only in-frame clones and misses some; the assay was immunoSEQ multiplex PCR. Of around 2,100,000 clones in the sample, about 95% were seen once. Naive CD8 cells, CD45RO-negative and positively selected for CCR7, excluded terminally differentiated effector memory CD45RA+ cells. This clone has a single count. Its cognate antigen is unknown. General study findings and limits: Relative to clonotypes present in all four donors, those not shared had lower generation probabilities.

The chain links TRBV4-1 to TRBJ2-7; 9 bases line up with TRBD1. Sequenced material: naive CD8+ T cells sorted from blood. The origin of this receptor is a man aged 18 to 29 in good health. The DNA for the CDR3 is TGCGCCAGCAGCCAAGTTCTCACAGGGGGCACATACGAGCAGTACTTC. Amino acid sequence: CASSQVLTGGTYEQYF.